Listed below are T cell receptor beta chains from one sample, sequenced in a study of blood T cell repertoires in COVID-19. TCRdb keeps only in-frame clones here, not all; method: immunoSEQ multiplex PCR. This sample has more than 55,000 clones, with about 77% found just once. Material for sequencing was peripheral blood. The origin of the receptors is a man of 80 years or more with active or convalescent COVID-19. CDR3s include the opening cysteine and the closing phenylalanine or tryptophan. The D gene is left open where the match is weak. The size entry is marked missing in some rows and otherwise reads once, few, many or a size class.

d_gene: .; abundance: .; v_gene: TRBV4-3; j_gene: TRBJ2-1; CDR3nt: TGCGCCAGCAGCCCTAGCTACGGCTCCTACAATGAGCAGTTCTTC; CDR3aa: CASSPSYGSYNEQFF
d_gene: TRBD2; abundance: .; v_gene: TRBV24-1; j_gene: TRBJ2-2; CDR3nt: TGTGCCACCAGTCCAAGCGGGGGTGGTTCCGGGGAGCTGTTTTTT; CDR3aa: CATSPSGGGSGELFF
d_gene: .; abundance: .; v_gene: TRBV5-5; j_gene: TRBJ1-4; CDR3nt: TGTGCCAGCAGCTTTTCACAGGATGAAAAACTGTTTTTT; CDR3aa: CASSFSQDEKLFF
d_gene: TRBD1; abundance: .; v_gene: TRBV28; j_gene: TRBJ1-1; CDR3nt: TGTGCCAGCATCTACCTACAGGGGGTTACTGAAGCTTTCTTT; CDR3aa: CASIYLQGVTEAFF
d_gene: .; abundance: .; v_gene: TRBV27; j_gene: TRBJ1-2; CDR3nt: TGTGCCAGCAGTTTATCCGCCGGGATTTCCTATGGCTACACCTTC; CDR3aa: CASSLSAGISYGYTF
d_gene: .; abundance: .; v_gene: TRBV28; j_gene: TRBJ1-3; CDR3nt: TGTGCCAGCAGTTTAGGCAGGGCTGGAAACACCATATATTTT; CDR3aa: CASSLGRAGNTIYF
d_gene: .; abundance: .; v_gene: TRBV29-1; j_gene: TRBJ1-2; CDR3nt: TGCAGCGTTGAAGTGGGAGAACAGGGCTACACCTTC; CDR3aa: CSVEVGEQGYTF
d_gene: .; abundance: .; v_gene: TRBV6-1; j_gene: TRBJ1-5; CDR3nt: TGTGCCAGCAGTGAAGCGGCAAGCAATCAGCCCCAGCATTTT; CDR3aa: CASSEAASNQPQHF
d_gene: TRBD2; abundance: .; v_gene: TRBV27; j_gene: TRBJ2-1; CDR3nt: TGTGCCAGCAGTTCGGCGAGCGGGAGAGCTTACAATGAGCAGTTCTTC; CDR3aa: CASSSASGRAYNEQFF
d_gene: TRBD1; abundance: .; v_gene: TRBV7-9; j_gene: TRBJ2-7; CDR3nt: TGTGCCAGCAGAGGCCGACAGGGCTTAAATTTTGACGAGCAGTACTTC; CDR3aa: CASRGRQGLNFDEQYF
d_gene: TRBD1; abundance: .; v_gene: TRBV12-3/TRBV12-4; j_gene: TRBJ1-2; CDR3nt: TGTGCCAGCACCCCTACAGGGGGGAATGGCTACACCTTC; CDR3aa: CASTPTGGNGYTF
d_gene: TRBD1; abundance: .; v_gene: TRBV4-2; j_gene: TRBJ1-2; CDR3nt: TGTGCCAGCAGCCAAGACCCCACTGGGACAGGGACTGGCTACACCTTC; CDR3aa: CASSQDPTGTGTGYTF
d_gene: TRBD1; abundance: .; v_gene: TRBV29-1; j_gene: TRBJ1-2; CDR3nt: TGCAGCGTTGAAAGGGGGCAAGGCTATGGCTACACCTTC; CDR3aa: CSVERGQGYGYTF
d_gene: .; abundance: .; v_gene: TRBV4-1; j_gene: TRBJ2-7; CDR3nt: TGCGCCAGCAGCCAAGGGGTGACAGTCTCTTCCTACGAGCAGTACTTC; CDR3aa: CASSQGVTVSSYEQYF
d_gene: TRBD2; abundance: .; v_gene: TRBV5-1; j_gene: TRBJ2-6; CDR3nt: TGCGCCAGCAGTAAACTAGCGGGGGGCCTTTCTAGCTCTGGGGCCAACGTCCTGACTTTC; CDR3aa: CASSKLAGGLSSSGANVLTF
d_gene: TRBD2; abundance: .; v_gene: TRBV6-5; j_gene: TRBJ2-1; CDR3nt: TGTGCCAGCAGTTGGACTAGCGGGAATTACAATGAGCAGTTCTTC; CDR3aa: CASSWTSGNYNEQFF
d_gene: TRBD2; abundance: once; v_gene: TRBV7-2; j_gene: TRBJ2-5; CDR3nt: TGTGCCAGCAGCTTAAGGGATAGCGGGAGGGGGGATTTCGGGACCCAGTACTTC; CDR3aa: CASSLRDSGRGDFGTQYF
d_gene: TRBD1; abundance: .; v_gene: TRBV5-1; j_gene: TRBJ2-1; CDR3nt: TGCGCCAGCAGCTCCTCCCTGCCAGGGGGCTCCTACAATGAGCAGTTCTTC; CDR3aa: CASSSSLPGGSYNEQFF
d_gene: .; abundance: once; v_gene: TRBV28; j_gene: TRBJ1-2; CDR3nt: TGTGCCAGCATTAAGACAGCGTCCTATGGCTACACCTTC; CDR3aa: CASIKTASYGYTF
d_gene: .; abundance: .; v_gene: TRBV4-2; j_gene: TRBJ1-3; CDR3nt: TGTGCCAGCGGGGGAGGTCGGGGTGAGGGTCACACCATATATTTT; CDR3aa: CASGGGRGEGHTIYF
d_gene: .; abundance: .; v_gene: TRBV30; j_gene: TRBJ2-2; CDR3nt: TGTGCCTGGAGTAGCGACCCCTCTAACACCGGGGAGCTGTTTTTT; CDR3aa: CAWSSDPSNTGELFF
d_gene: .; abundance: large; v_gene: TRBV7-2; j_gene: TRBJ2-5; CDR3nt: TGTGCCAGCAGCTTACAGGGTATGGGCCAAGAGACCCAGTACTTC; CDR3aa: CASSLQGMGQETQYF
d_gene: .; abundance: .; v_gene: TRBV28; j_gene: TRBJ2-2; CDR3nt: TGTGCCAGTCGGGACTTTAACACCGGGGAGCTGTTTTTT; CDR3aa: CASRDFNTGELFF
d_gene: .; abundance: few; v_gene: TRBV9; j_gene: TRBJ2-1; CDR3nt: TGTGCCAGCAGCGCCGAACTAGGATACGAGCAGTTCTTC; CDR3aa: CASSAELGYEQFF
d_gene: TRBD1; abundance: .; v_gene: TRBV6-6; j_gene: TRBJ2-7; CDR3nt: TGTGCCAGCAGCCGATGGTCCACCGGGACAGGGGACGGCTACGAGCAGTACTTC; CDR3aa: CASSRWSTGTGDGYEQYF
d_gene: .; abundance: .; v_gene: TRBV5-5; j_gene: TRBJ1-1; CDR3nt: TGTGCCAGCAGAATTGCTGCAGGGGAAGCTTTCTTT; CDR3aa: CASRIAAGEAFF
d_gene: TRBD1; abundance: .; v_gene: TRBV6-6; j_gene: TRBJ2-7; CDR3nt: TGTGCCAGCAGTTCCCCGGGACAGGGCAGCTCCTACGAGCAGTACTTC; CDR3aa: CASSSPGQGSSYEQYF
d_gene: .; abundance: .; v_gene: TRBV7-9; j_gene: TRBJ2-2; CDR3nt: TGTGCCAGCAGCTTACCCTTTACGAACTCAGGGGAGCTGTTTTTT; CDR3aa: CASSLPFTNSGELFF
d_gene: TRBD1; abundance: .; v_gene: TRBV5-1; j_gene: TRBJ1-2; CDR3nt: TGCGCCAGCACAAGGGACAGGGTGTTTGGTGGCTACACCTTC; CDR3aa: CASTRDRVFGGYTF
d_gene: TRBD2; abundance: .; v_gene: TRBV30; j_gene: TRBJ2-5; CDR3nt: TGTGCCTGTCCAAGAAGCGGGGGGGCCCAAGAGACCCAGTACTTC; CDR3aa: CACPRSGGAQETQYF
d_gene: TRBD1; abundance: .; v_gene: TRBV18; j_gene: TRBJ2-3; CDR3nt: TGTGCCAGCTCACGATGGGGACAGTCCACAGATACGCAGTATTTT; CDR3aa: CASSRWGQSTDTQYF
d_gene: TRBD1; abundance: .; v_gene: TRBV5-1; j_gene: TRBJ2-3; CDR3nt: TGCGCCAGCAGCTTGGCCTTACAGGGGGTTACAGATACGCAGTATTTT; CDR3aa: CASSLALQGVTDTQYF
d_gene: TRBD1; abundance: .; v_gene: TRBV28; j_gene: TRBJ2-1; CDR3nt: TGTGCCAGCATCCGGGACAGGGGCTACAATGAGCAGTTCTTC; CDR3aa: CASIRDRGYNEQFF
d_gene: .; abundance: .; v_gene: TRBV11-3; j_gene: TRBJ2-7; CDR3nt: TGTGCCAGCAGCCGAGAAGGGGAGGGGGCCTACGAGCAGTACTTC; CDR3aa: CASSREGEGAYEQYF
d_gene: TRBD1; abundance: .; v_gene: TRBV20-1; j_gene: TRBJ1-5; CDR3nt: TGCAGTGCTAGTCGACAGGGGGGGGATCAGCCCCAGCATTTT; CDR3aa: CSASRQGGDQPQHF
d_gene: TRBD2; abundance: .; v_gene: TRBV9; j_gene: TRBJ2-1; CDR3nt: TGTGCCAGCAGCGGGGGCGGGAGTATCTACAATGAGCAGTTCTTC; CDR3aa: CASSGGGSIYNEQFF
d_gene: .; abundance: .; v_gene: TRBV18; j_gene: TRBJ2-5; CDR3nt: TGTGCCAGCTCAGTAGCGCTGGGGGAGACCCAGTACTTC; CDR3aa: CASSVALGETQYF
d_gene: TRBD1; abundance: .; v_gene: TRBV19; j_gene: TRBJ1-1; CDR3nt: TGTGCCAGTAGTCCTCGAGGCCAGGGGGGCACTGAAGCTTTCTTT; CDR3aa: CASSPRGQGGTEAFF
d_gene: .; abundance: .; v_gene: TRBV24-1; j_gene: TRBJ2-3; CDR3nt: TGTGCCACCAGTGCCGCCGACGGCAACCAAGGAGGTACGCAGTATTTT; CDR3aa: CATSAADGNQGGTQYF
d_gene: .; abundance: .; v_gene: TRBV18; j_gene: TRBJ1-5; CDR3nt: TGTGCCAGCTCACCGCGGCAGGGCGAAGGGAATCAGCCCCAGCATTTT; CDR3aa: CASSPRQGEGNQPQHF
d_gene: TRBD1; abundance: .; v_gene: TRBV7-9; j_gene: TRBJ1-2; CDR3nt: TGTGCCAGCAGCTATTCAGGGGGCGGAATAGAAGGCTACACCTTC; CDR3aa: CASSYSGGGIEGYTF
d_gene: .; abundance: once; v_gene: TRBV7-3; j_gene: TRBJ2-1; CDR3nt: TGTGCCAGCAGCTTATCGGTCAATGAGCAGTTCTTC; CDR3aa: CASSLSVNEQFF
d_gene: .; abundance: .; v_gene: TRBV2; j_gene: TRBJ1-3; CDR3nt: TGTGCCAGCAGTGAGTCGGTTGCTGGAAACACCATATATTTT; CDR3aa: CASSESVAGNTIYF
d_gene: .; abundance: .; v_gene: TRBV19; j_gene: TRBJ2-1; CDR3nt: TGTGCCAGTAGTATCAGGGCCGATGAGCAGTTCTTC; CDR3aa: CASSIRADEQFF
d_gene: TRBD2; abundance: .; v_gene: TRBV6-5; j_gene: TRBJ2-7; CDR3nt: TGTGCCAGCAGCCCCGGGGGGGGGACCCTCTACGAGCAGTACTTC; CDR3aa: CASSPGGGTLYEQYF
d_gene: TRBD2; abundance: many; v_gene: TRBV19; j_gene: TRBJ2-6; CDR3nt: TGTGCCAGTAGTCTTCCGGGACTAGTCTCTGGGGCCAACGTCCTGACTTTC; CDR3aa: CASSLPGLVSGANVLTF
d_gene: TRBD1; abundance: .; v_gene: TRBV10-2; j_gene: TRBJ1-2; CDR3nt: TGCGCCAGCAGCCGACAGGGCCCTAAGGCTAACTATGGCTACACCTTC; CDR3aa: CASSRQGPKANYGYTF
d_gene: .; abundance: .; v_gene: TRBV30; j_gene: TRBJ1-1; CDR3nt: TGTGCCTGGGCGGACAGTCCGCTCGCTGAAGCTTTCTTT; CDR3aa: CAWADSPLAEAFF
d_gene: .; abundance: .; v_gene: TRBV9; j_gene: TRBJ1-2; CDR3nt: TGTGCCAGCAGCCCACAGGGTGCTTCGTTCTGGGATGGCTACACCTTC; CDR3aa: CASSPQGASFWDGYTF
d_gene: .; abundance: .; v_gene: TRBV7-9; j_gene: TRBJ2-7; CDR3nt: TGTGCCAGCAGCTTAGTTCAGTCATCCGAGCAGTACTTC; CDR3aa: CASSLVQSSEQYF
d_gene: TRBD1; abundance: once; v_gene: TRBV29-1; j_gene: TRBJ2-7; CDR3nt: TGCAGCGTGGGGAAAAGACAGGGGGCTGTCTACGAGCAGTACTTC; CDR3aa: CSVGKRQGAVYEQYF
d_gene: .; abundance: .; v_gene: TRBV5-1; j_gene: TRBJ1-2; CDR3nt: TGCGCCAGCAGCTCGCCGACTCAGGGTACGAGGGGCTACACCTTC; CDR3aa: CASSSPTQGTRGYTF
d_gene: TRBD1; abundance: .; v_gene: TRBV7-9; j_gene: TRBJ2-5; CDR3nt: TGTGCCAGCAGCTCAGGACAGGGGTACCAAGAGACCCAGTACTTC; CDR3aa: CASSSGQGYQETQYF
d_gene: TRBD2; abundance: .; v_gene: TRBV9; j_gene: TRBJ2-5; CDR3nt: TGTGCCAGCAGCGAAGGGATTAGCGGGACTTATGAGGCCCAGTACTTC; CDR3aa: CASSEGISGTYEAQYF